This T cell receptor (beta chain) was sequenced in a study of cytotoxic CD8 clonotypes in ibrutinib-treated CLL. About the research overall: Ten to eleven relapsed/refractory, about 14 treatment-naive; around 18 IGHV unmutated. Partial response occurred in approximately 24 patients and complete response in 2; at median approximately 68 months, approximately 15 remained remitted and around twelve progressed.

The CDR3 spans 14 residues. Trimming cost V 6 bases and J 0 bases, with 14 bases left between them. Germline loops: CDR1 SQVTM, CDR2 ANQGSEA. In this sample, this clone turned up a few times. Some clones are missing from TCRdb's copy, which holds only in-frame ones; the method was immunoSEQ multiplex PCR. Of hundreds of thousands of clones listed, 60% to 80% are singletons. Sequencing used PBMCs, obtained after 36 months of ibrutinib treatment. The chain recombines TRBV29-1 with TRBJ1-2; possibly TRBD1 for D (6 bases). The origin of this receptor is a human donor with chronic lymphocytic leukemia. The CDR3 is CSVDGGQTNYGYTF. CDR3 sequence (DNA): TGCAGCGTAGACGGAGGACAGACTAACTATGGCTACACCTTC.